A selection of T cell receptor beta chains follows, all from one sample in a study of cytomegalovirus exposure and HLA in healthy donors. Produced via immunoSEQ multiplex PCR; TCRdb's table is partial and in-frame only. The profile shows 90,000 to 150,000 clones, roughly 80% of them singletons. The sequencing sample was made of PBMCs. The receptors come from a woman aged 30 to 39 in good health and CMV-seropositive. The CDR3 runs from the conserved cysteine through the conserved F or W. A D gene is named only where the DNA matches it firmly. Clone size, where shown, is once, few, many, or a class for clones that have expanded.

v_gene: TRBV2; j_gene: TRBJ2-3; len: 16; d_gene: TRBD2; abundance: NA; CDR3nt: TGTGCCAGCAACTTAGGGCTAGCGGGATTCACAGATACGCAGTATTTT; CDR3aa: CASNLGLAGFTDTQYF
v_gene: TRBV30; j_gene: TRBJ1-2; len: 13; d_gene: NA; abundance: NA; CDR3nt: TGTGCCTGGAAAGGGTTTCAGCGGCTTGGCTACACCTTC; CDR3aa: CAWKGFQRLGYTF
v_gene: TRBV15; j_gene: TRBJ1-2; len: 16; d_gene: NA; abundance: NA; CDR3nt: TGTGCCACCAGCAGAGATTACGAGGGATCCCTTGAGGGCTACACCTTC; CDR3aa: CATSRDYEGSLEGYTF
v_gene: TRBV27; j_gene: TRBJ2-7; len: 14; d_gene: TRBD1; abundance: NA; CDR3nt: TGTGCCAGCAGTCCCGGGACAGGGGGGTACGAGCAGTACTTC; CDR3aa: CASSPGTGGYEQYF
v_gene: TRBV4-1; j_gene: TRBJ2-7; len: 16; d_gene: TRBD2; abundance: NA; CDR3nt: TGCGCCAGCAGCCAAGTCCCTGGGGGGGGGAGATACGAGCAGTACTTC; CDR3aa: CASSQVPGGGRYEQYF
v_gene: TRBV6-6; j_gene: TRBJ1-5; len: 12; d_gene: NA; abundance: NA; CDR3nt: TGTGCCAGCAGTTACTCGAGTCAGCCCCAGCATTTT; CDR3aa: CASSYSSQPQHF
v_gene: TRBV15; j_gene: TRBJ2-3; len: 16; d_gene: TRBD1; abundance: once; CDR3nt: TGTGCCACCAGCAGCCTGGGGACAGCCCCAGGAGATACGCAGTATTTT; CDR3aa: CATSSLGTAPGDTQYF
v_gene: TRBV4-1; j_gene: TRBJ2-7; len: 13; d_gene: TRBD2; abundance: NA; CDR3nt: TGCGCCAGCAGCCATGGGCTAGCGGGAGAGCAGTACTTC; CDR3aa: CASSHGLAGEQYF
v_gene: TRBV7-2; j_gene: TRBJ2-5; len: 16; d_gene: TRBD2; abundance: NA; CDR3nt: TGTGCCAGCAGCCGTGGTAGGCGGGGGATCCAAGAGACCCAGTACTTC; CDR3aa: CASSRGRRGIQETQYF
v_gene: TRBV7-9; j_gene: TRBJ1-4; len: 15; d_gene: TRBD1; abundance: NA; CDR3nt: TGTGCCAGCAGCTTAGGGGACAGGGTCGGTGAAAAACTGTTTTTT; CDR3aa: CASSLGDRVGEKLFF
v_gene: TRBV30; j_gene: TRBJ1-2; len: 12; d_gene: NA; abundance: NA; CDR3nt: TGTGCCTGGAGTCCCAGGCAGTATGGCTACACCTTC; CDR3aa: CAWSPRQYGYTF
v_gene: TRBV4-3; j_gene: TRBJ1-2; len: 14; d_gene: NA; abundance: NA; CDR3nt: TGCGCCAGCAGCCAAGATCAGGGCTTCGGTGGCTACACCTTC; CDR3aa: CASSQDQGFGGYTF
v_gene: TRBV19; j_gene: TRBJ1-1; len: 13; d_gene: NA; abundance: NA; CDR3nt: TGTGCCAGTAGTGTCGACTTGAACACTGAAGCTTTCTTT; CDR3aa: CASSVDLNTEAFF
v_gene: TRBV23-1; j_gene: TRBJ1-3; len: 17; d_gene: NA; abundance: NA; CDR3nt: TGCGCCACCGACGACACCAAGTCTTTCAGCTCTGGAAACACCATATATTTT; CDR3aa: CATDDTKSFSSGNTIYF
v_gene: TRBV29-1; j_gene: TRBJ2-7; len: 14; d_gene: NA; abundance: NA; CDR3nt: TGCAGCGTTGAAATACCAGGGGCCCACCACGAGCAGTACTTC; CDR3aa: CSVEIPGAHHEQYF
v_gene: TRBV7-2; j_gene: TRBJ1-3; len: 13; d_gene: NA; abundance: NA; CDR3nt: TGTGCCAGCAGCTCACCAGTGGGAAACACCATATATTTT; CDR3aa: CASSSPVGNTIYF
v_gene: TRBV6-1; j_gene: TRBJ2-7; len: 14; d_gene: TRBD1; abundance: NA; CDR3nt: TGTGCCAGCACCCTGGACAGGGGAAAGGACGAGCAGTACTTC; CDR3aa: CASTLDRGKDEQYF
v_gene: TRBV10-3; j_gene: TRBJ1-1; len: 13; d_gene: TRBD1; abundance: NA; CDR3nt: TGTGCCACCAAGACAGGGTCGGACACTGAAGCTTTCTTT; CDR3aa: CATKTGSDTEAFF
v_gene: TRBV7-8; j_gene: TRBJ1-5; len: 18; d_gene: TRBD1; abundance: NA; CDR3nt: TGTGCCAGCAGCTTAGCGCTGGGACAGAGGGCTAGCAATCAGCCCCAGCATTTT; CDR3aa: CASSLALGQRASNQPQHF
v_gene: TRBV15; j_gene: TRBJ1-2; len: 15; d_gene: NA; abundance: NA; CDR3nt: TGTGCCACCAGCAGCGGACCCCCTAGGGGGGGAGGCTACACCTTC; CDR3aa: CATSSGPPRGGGYTF
v_gene: TRBV7-2; j_gene: TRBJ1-2; len: 13; d_gene: NA; abundance: NA; CDR3nt: TGTGCCAGCAGCCGGACAGATACCAGAGGCTACACCTTC; CDR3aa: CASSRTDTRGYTF
v_gene: TRBV7-2; j_gene: TRBJ2-1; len: 13; d_gene: TRBD2; abundance: NA; CDR3nt: TGTGCCAGCGGGCTGACTAGCTGGAATGAGCAGTTCTTC; CDR3aa: CASGLTSWNEQFF
v_gene: TRBV2; j_gene: TRBJ2-5; len: 12; d_gene: NA; abundance: NA; CDR3nt: TGTGCCAGCGGGGGGTTATCCGGGACCCAGTACTTC; CDR3aa: CASGGLSGTQYF
v_gene: TRBV18; j_gene: TRBJ1-5; len: 15; d_gene: TRBD1; abundance: NA; CDR3nt: TGTGCCAGCTCACCGCAACAGGGGGGGGCTCAGCCCCAGCATTTT; CDR3aa: CASSPQQGGAQPQHF
v_gene: TRBV2; j_gene: TRBJ2-3; len: 14; d_gene: TRBD2; abundance: few; CDR3nt: TGTGCCACATCAAGCGGGGGGGCGACAGATACGCAGTATTTT; CDR3aa: CATSSGGATDTQYF
v_gene: TRBV28; j_gene: TRBJ1-5; len: 14; d_gene: NA; abundance: NA; CDR3nt: TGTGCCAGCAGGCCGGGACATCGTGATCAGCCCCAGCATTTT; CDR3aa: CASRPGHRDQPQHF
v_gene: TRBV6-6; j_gene: TRBJ2-3; len: 15; d_gene: TRBD2; abundance: few; CDR3nt: TGTGCCAGCAGTTCGCGGGGGGCTAGCACAGATACGCAGTATTTT; CDR3aa: CASSSRGASTDTQYF
v_gene: TRBV2; j_gene: TRBJ2-1; len: 11; d_gene: NA; abundance: NA; CDR3nt: TGTGCCAGCAGCTACGACAATGAGCAATTCTTC; CDR3aa: CASSYDNEQFF
v_gene: TRBV7-9; j_gene: TRBJ1-2; len: 13; d_gene: NA; abundance: NA; CDR3nt: TGTGCCAGCACCTTTTCTTCGGGGTATGGCTACACCTTC; CDR3aa: CASTFSSGYGYTF
v_gene: TRBV29-1; j_gene: TRBJ2-3; len: 18; d_gene: TRBD2; abundance: NA; CDR3nt: TGCAGCGTGTCTCGGGGGGGGCCGTCCTCAACCAGCACAGATACGCAGTATTTT; CDR3aa: CSVSRGGPSSTSTDTQYF
v_gene: TRBV7-6; j_gene: TRBJ2-3; len: 14; d_gene: NA; abundance: NA; CDR3nt: TGTGCCAGCAGTCCTGGGACTAGCACAGATACGCAGTATTTT; CDR3aa: CASSPGTSTDTQYF
v_gene: TRBV29-1; j_gene: TRBJ2-3; len: 14; d_gene: NA; abundance: NA; CDR3nt: TGCAGCGCCCTGAGGCGGGGTAGCACAGATACGCAGTATTTT; CDR3aa: CSALRRGSTDTQYF
v_gene: TRBV10-3; j_gene: TRBJ2-1; len: 17; d_gene: TRBD2; abundance: NA; CDR3nt: TGTGCCATCAGTGGCAGCGGGGGGGCACCGTCCCACAATGAGCAGTTCTTC; CDR3aa: CAISGSGGAPSHNEQFF
v_gene: TRBV7-9; j_gene: TRBJ2-7; len: 12; d_gene: NA; abundance: NA; CDR3nt: TGTGCCAGCAGCGTGGTCTCCTACGAGCAGTACTTC; CDR3aa: CASSVVSYEQYF
v_gene: TRBV5-6; j_gene: TRBJ1-2; len: 12; d_gene: NA; abundance: NA; CDR3nt: TGTGCCAGCAGCCTACAGGGTGGAAGCTACACCTTC; CDR3aa: CASSLQGGSYTF
v_gene: TRBV5-4; j_gene: TRBJ2-3; len: 16; d_gene: TRBD2; abundance: NA; CDR3nt: TGTGCCAGCAGCTTGCGAACTAGCGGGGGTGGAGATACGCAGTATTTT; CDR3aa: CASSLRTSGGGDTQYF
v_gene: TRBV4-3; j_gene: TRBJ1-2; len: 15; d_gene: NA; abundance: NA; CDR3nt: TGCGCCAGCAGCCAAGATCTGAGTAGCGGCAGAGGCTACACCTTC; CDR3aa: CASSQDLSSGRGYTF
v_gene: TRBV7-9; j_gene: TRBJ2-1; len: 17; d_gene: TRBD2; abundance: NA; CDR3nt: TGTACCAGCAGCTTAGCGCAGGCGGGGGGTTCCTACAATGAGCAGTTCTTC; CDR3aa: CTSSLAQAGGSYNEQFF
v_gene: TRBV29-1; j_gene: TRBJ2-7; len: 12; d_gene: NA; abundance: NA; CDR3nt: TGCAGCGTTGTAATAGTCCCGGGTGAGCAGTACTTC; CDR3aa: CSVVIVPGEQYF
v_gene: TRBV4-3; j_gene: TRBJ2-3; len: 15; d_gene: NA; abundance: NA; CDR3nt: TGCGCCAGCAGCCAAGATCGCAGGGGCACAGATACGCAGTATTTT; CDR3aa: CASSQDRRGTDTQYF
v_gene: TRBV18; j_gene: TRBJ2-7; len: 15; d_gene: TRBD2; abundance: NA; CDR3nt: TGTGCCAGCTCACCCACCGGGACTAGGATCCACGAGCAGTACTTC; CDR3aa: CASSPTGTRIHEQYF
v_gene: TRBV5-6; j_gene: TRBJ2-3; len: 14; d_gene: TRBD1; abundance: NA; CDR3nt: TGTGCCAGCAGCTCCGACAGGGGCACAGATACGCAGTATTTT; CDR3aa: CASSSDRGTDTQYF
v_gene: TRBV25-1; j_gene: TRBJ2-3; len: 16; d_gene: NA; abundance: NA; CDR3nt: TGTGCCAGCAGTGACAGTAAGGACTGGGGTGCAGATACGCAGTATTTT; CDR3aa: CASSDSKDWGADTQYF
v_gene: TRBV6-6; j_gene: TRBJ2-5; len: 16; d_gene: TRBD2; abundance: NA; CDR3nt: TGTGCCAGCAGTTACTCCCTAGCGGGGGGCAAAGAGACCCAGTACTTC; CDR3aa: CASSYSLAGGKETQYF
v_gene: TRBV6-1; j_gene: TRBJ2-2; len: 17; d_gene: TRBD1; abundance: NA; CDR3nt: TGTGCCAGCAGTCAAGAAAGGGACAGGATGAACACCGGGGAGCTGTTTTTT; CDR3aa: CASSQERDRMNTGELFF